This T cell receptor beta chain was identified during a study of Ad26.COV2.S vaccination and SARS-CoV-2 variants. Study summary: Each vaccinee took Ad26.COV2.S intramuscularly, once or twice 56 days apart.

The germline gives CDR1 SGHRS, CDR2 YFSETQ. The CDR3 is made up of 16 amino acids. Trimming cost V 4 bases and J 1 base, with 16 bases left between them. Treatment noted: roughly 20 received Ad26.COV2.S at low or high dose, single or two shots; about five received placebo; per-sample allocation not given. Repertoires come from day 63 after the first vaccine or placebo injection. Wuhan-strain SARS-CoV-2 spike was expressed by the Ad26 vector that made up the vaccine. This table comes from immunoSEQ multiplex PCR, and its TCRdb copy is limited to in-frame clones, with some not included. The table lists hundreds of thousands of clones, 90% of them singletons, with more than 9% in the top ten.

The rearrangement uses TRBV5-1 and TRBJ2-3; no reliable D call. This clonotype originated in a person aged 18 to 65 who received the Ad26.COV2.S COVID-19 vaccine or a placebo. Sequencing was performed on peripheral blood, taken in a trial of Ad26.COV2.S vaccine versus placebo. The CDR3 DNA follows: TGCGCCAGCAGCCGGGCCGGGCGAGAGGGCACAGATACGCAGTATTTT. Amino acid sequence: CASSRAGREGTDTQYF.